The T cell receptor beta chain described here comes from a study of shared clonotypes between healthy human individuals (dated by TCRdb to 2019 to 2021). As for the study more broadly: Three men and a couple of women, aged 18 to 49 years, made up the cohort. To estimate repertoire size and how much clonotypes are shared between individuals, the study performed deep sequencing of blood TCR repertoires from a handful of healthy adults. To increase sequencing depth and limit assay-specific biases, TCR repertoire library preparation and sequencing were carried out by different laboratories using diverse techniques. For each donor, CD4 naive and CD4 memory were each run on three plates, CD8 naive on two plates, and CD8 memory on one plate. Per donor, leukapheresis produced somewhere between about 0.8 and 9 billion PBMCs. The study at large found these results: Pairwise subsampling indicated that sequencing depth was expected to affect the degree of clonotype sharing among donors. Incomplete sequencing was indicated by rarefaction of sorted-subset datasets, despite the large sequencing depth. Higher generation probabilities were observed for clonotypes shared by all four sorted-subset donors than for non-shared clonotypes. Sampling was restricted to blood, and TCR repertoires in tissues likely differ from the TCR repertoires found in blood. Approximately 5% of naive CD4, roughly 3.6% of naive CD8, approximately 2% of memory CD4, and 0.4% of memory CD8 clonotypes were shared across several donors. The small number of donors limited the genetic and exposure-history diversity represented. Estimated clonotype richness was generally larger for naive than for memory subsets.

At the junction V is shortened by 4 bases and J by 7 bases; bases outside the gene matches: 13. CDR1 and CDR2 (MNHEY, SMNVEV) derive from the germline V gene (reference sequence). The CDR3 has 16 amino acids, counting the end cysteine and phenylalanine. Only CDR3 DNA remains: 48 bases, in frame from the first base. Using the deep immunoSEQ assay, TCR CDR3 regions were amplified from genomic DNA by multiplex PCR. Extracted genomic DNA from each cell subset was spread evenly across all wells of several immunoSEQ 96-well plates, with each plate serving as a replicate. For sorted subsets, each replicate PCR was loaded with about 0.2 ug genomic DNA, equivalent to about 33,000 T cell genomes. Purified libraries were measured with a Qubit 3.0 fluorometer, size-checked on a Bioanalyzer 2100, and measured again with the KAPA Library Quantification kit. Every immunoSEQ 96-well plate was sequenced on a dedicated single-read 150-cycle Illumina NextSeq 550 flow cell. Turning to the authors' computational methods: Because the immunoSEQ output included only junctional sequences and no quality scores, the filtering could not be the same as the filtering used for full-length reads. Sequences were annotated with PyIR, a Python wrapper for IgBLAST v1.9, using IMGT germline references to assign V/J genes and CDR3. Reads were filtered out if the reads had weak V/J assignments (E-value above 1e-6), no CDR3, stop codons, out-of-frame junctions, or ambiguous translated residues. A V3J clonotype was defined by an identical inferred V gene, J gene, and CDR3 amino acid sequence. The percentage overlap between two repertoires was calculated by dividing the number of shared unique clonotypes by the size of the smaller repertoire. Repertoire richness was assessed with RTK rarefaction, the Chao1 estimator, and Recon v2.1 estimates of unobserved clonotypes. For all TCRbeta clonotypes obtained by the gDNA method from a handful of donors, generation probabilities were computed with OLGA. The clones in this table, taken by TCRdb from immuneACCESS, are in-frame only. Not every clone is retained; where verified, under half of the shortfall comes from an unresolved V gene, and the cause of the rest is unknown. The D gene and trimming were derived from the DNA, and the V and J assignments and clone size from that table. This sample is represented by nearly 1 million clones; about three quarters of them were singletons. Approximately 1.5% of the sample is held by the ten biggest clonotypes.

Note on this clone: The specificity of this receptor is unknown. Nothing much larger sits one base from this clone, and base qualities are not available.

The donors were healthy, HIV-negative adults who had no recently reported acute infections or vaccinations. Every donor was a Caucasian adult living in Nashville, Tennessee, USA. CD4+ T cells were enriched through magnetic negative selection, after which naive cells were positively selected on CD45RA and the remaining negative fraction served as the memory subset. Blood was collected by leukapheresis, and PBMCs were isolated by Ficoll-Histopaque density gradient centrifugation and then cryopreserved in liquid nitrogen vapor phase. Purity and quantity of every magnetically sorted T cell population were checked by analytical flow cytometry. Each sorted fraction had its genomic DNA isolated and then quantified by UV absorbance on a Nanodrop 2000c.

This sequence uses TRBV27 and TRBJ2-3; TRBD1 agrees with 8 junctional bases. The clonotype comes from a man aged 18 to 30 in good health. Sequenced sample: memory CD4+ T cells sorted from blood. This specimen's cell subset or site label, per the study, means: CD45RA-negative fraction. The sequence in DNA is TGTGCCAGCAGTTGGGACAGGACACACCCGACCAATACGCAGTATTTT. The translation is CASSWDRTHPTNTQYF.